The 27 T cell receptor beta chains presented below share a single source sample, sequenced in a study of blood T cell repertoires in COVID-19. Using immunoSEQ multiplex PCR, the repertoire was profiled, and TCRdb retains in-frame clones only, with some absent. The sample shows more than 300,000 clones, roughly 91% of them seen only once. Material: PBMCs or T cells enriched from blood (not recorded which). Every receptor here comes from a woman aged 18-29 years who had recovered from COVID-19.

The chain recombines TRBV2 with TRBJ2-3; TRBD1 aligns across 9 bases. The germline V gene has CDR1 SNHLY and CDR2 FYNNEI. The CDR3 loop spans 15 amino acids. J lost 2 bases, V lost 8 bases, and 8 bases had no gene match. CDR3 region: CASAPGQGNTDTQYF. As DNA, the CDR3 is TGTGCCAGCGCACCCGGACAGGGGAACACAGATACGCAGTATTTT.

The V call is TRBV18, the J call TRBJ1-4, with D possibly TRBD1 on 6 matching bases. Germline V CDR1 and CDR2: KGHSH, LQKENI. This CDR3 has 16 residues. Trimming stripped 4 bases from V and 3 bases from J, with 15 bases between. The CDR3 reads CASSLTPDRSNEKLFF. In DNA form, the CDR3 reads TGTGCCAGCTCACTGACACCTGACAGGTCTAATGAAAAACTGTTTTTT.

This chain uses TRBV5-4 with TRBJ2-7, with D perhaps matching TRBD1 (5 bases). Germline V CDR1 and CDR2: SGHNT, YYREEE (reference sequence). V was cut by 0 bases and J by 6 bases, with 16 bases left in between. The CDR3 covers 15 residues. The DNA of the CDR3 is TGTGCCAGCAGCTTGGGGTGGCAGGGCCAGAGCGAGCAGTACTTC. This encodes CASSLGWQGQSEQYF.

CDR3 DNA: TGTGCCAGCAGCGTACAGGGAGGGATGAACACTGAAGCTTTCTTT. It yields the protein CASSVQGGMNTEAFF. The chain employs TRBV9 and TRBJ1-1; D is possibly TRBD1 (5 bases). This CDR3 is 15 amino acids long. The V gene lost 1 base and the J gene lost 0 bases, with 10 bases spanning the gap. Germline lookup yields CDR1 SGDLS and CDR2 YYNGEE.

This chain connects TRBV28 to TRBJ2-1; possibly TRBD1 for D (5 bases). V shed 2 bases and J shed 0 bases, with 8 bases lying between them. The CDR3 consists of 15 residues. Germline V lookup: CDR1 MDHEN, CDR2 SYDVKM. The CDR3 spells CASSLRTSSYNEQFF. For the CDR3, the DNA is TGTGCCAGCAGTTTAAGGACATCCTCCTACAATGAGCAGTTCTTC.

Here the CDR3 reads CASSSGGASEQYF. In DNA, the CDR3 is TGTGCCAGCAGTAGCGGGGGGGCGAGTGAGCAGTACTTC. V is TRBV9 and J is TRBJ2-7, with 11 bases lining up with TRBD2. Germline CDR1 and CDR2: SGDLS and YYNGEE. The CDR3 is made up of 13 amino acids. V was pared by 5 bases and J by 7 bases, with 5 bases of the junction left unmatched.

This chain joins TRBV5-1 and TRBJ2-5, with a weak D call TRBD1 (6 bases). The CDR3 totals 15 residues. Deletions cut 4 bases from V and 2 bases from J, with 15 bases between. Looked up from germline, CDR1 is SGHRS and CDR2 is YFSETQ. In DNA form, the CDR3 reads TGCGCCAGCAGCCTCGACAGGCAGTATCAAGAGACCCAGTACTTC. Its protein product is CASSLDRQYQETQYF.

This clone has a single count. The CDR3 bases are TGTGCCAGCAGTAGTAGCGGGGGGGACGGGGAGACCCAGTACTTC. Protein product: CASSSSGGDGETQYF. This chain joins TRBV7-2 and TRBJ2-5, with 11 bases identical to TRBD2. The CDR3 runs 15 residues. Germline V CDR1 and CDR2: SGHTA, FQGNSA. J lost 5 bases, V lost 6 bases, and 8 bases had no gene match. Complete variable domain (other parts from reference TRBV7-2 and TRBJ2-5): GAGVSQSPSNKVTEKGKDVELRCDPISGHTALYWYRQSLGQGLEFLIYFQGNSAPDKSGLPSDRFSAERTGGSVSTLTIQRTQQEDSAVYLCASSSSGGDGETQYFGPGTRLLVL.

This rearrangement joins TRBV27 to TRBJ2-7; TRBD2 matches 12 bases. In germline, CDR1 is MNHEY, CDR2 SMNVEV (reference sequence). The CDR3 runs 15 residues. Trimming removed 6 bases from V and 2 bases from J; junction bases left unmatched: 5. The chain's CDR3 is CASSLTSGGAYEQYF. The CDR3 DNA reads TGTGCCAGCAGCCTGACTAGCGGGGGAGCCTACGAGCAGTACTTC.

This rearrangement joins TRBV13 to TRBJ2-3, with D possibly TRBD2 on 5 matching bases. Germline V gene data show CDR1 as PRHDT and CDR2 as FYEKMQ (reference sequence). The CDR3 loop spans 13 amino acids. The V end lost 7 bases, the J end lost 2 bases, and 10 bases lay between the germline ends. As DNA, the CDR3 is TGTGCCAGCAAGGACTCTACCACAGATACGCAGTATTTT. Translation gives CASKDSTTDTQYF.

Comment on this clone: The sample holds other DNA sequences that translate to the same CDR3. This chain joins TRBV28 and TRBJ2-1; 9 nucleotides agree with TRBD1. CDR1 and CDR2 from the germline V gene are MDHEN and SYDVKM. This CDR3 is 15 amino acids long. Germline trimming cut 6 bases from V and 1 base from J; bases unmatched to any gene: 4. The CDR3 spells CASRPGTGSYNEQFF. Written as DNA, the CDR3 is TGTGCCAGCAGGCCCGGGACAGGGTCCTACAATGAGCAGTTCTTC.

The rearrangement joins TRBV28 to TRBJ1-5, with D tentatively TRBD1 (5 bases). The V gene lost 6 bases and the J gene lost 5 bases, with 14 bases spanning the gap. Germline loops: CDR1 MDHEN, CDR2 SYDVKM. There are 14 residues in the CDR3. CDR3 sequence (DNA): TGTGCCAGCAGGACCGGGACTGTGGATCAGCCCCAGCATTTT. This codes for CASRTGTVDQPQHF.

This clone has more than one count but fewer than ten. V is TRBV9 and J is TRBJ1-3; D is unresolved. V lost 2 bases, J lost 0 bases, and 3 bases lay in between. Per germline, CDR1 SGDLS and CDR2 YYNGEE. CDR3 length: 13 residues. This CDR3 reads CASSVSSGNTIYF. The CDR3 DNA follows: TGTGCCAGCAGCGTGAGCTCTGGAAACACCATATATTTT.

The J gene is TRBJ2-2, the V gene TRBV5-4; possible D gene TRBD1, 6 bases. The ends were cut back, 4 bases at V and 9 bases at J, with 13 bases in the middle. Germline loops: CDR1 SGHNT, CDR2 YYREEE (reference sequence). The CDR3 is 13 amino acids. CDR3 in DNA: TGTGCCAGCAGCCTCCTGGGGGCGAGGGAGCTGTTTTTT. This gives the protein CASSLLGARELFF.

The chain is built from TRBV5-8 and TRBJ1-1; D is unresolved. Trimming removed 2 bases from V and 7 bases from J, with 15 bases in between. Looked up from germline, CDR1 is SGHTS and CDR2 is YDEGEE. The CDR3 covers 14 residues. The CDR3 DNA sequence: TGTGCCAGCAGCTTTGGGTTACCTCAGGTTGAAGCTTTCTTT. As protein: CASSFGLPQVEAFF. The full variable domain, its missing parts supplied by reference TRBV5-8 and TRBJ1-1, is EAGVTQSPTHLIKTRGQQATLRCSPISGHTSVYWYQQALGLGLQFLLWYDEGEERNRGNFPPRFSGRQFPNYSSELNVNALELEDSALYLCASSFGLPQVEAFFGQGTRLTVV.

V and J are TRBV11-2 and TRBJ1-1, with 7 positions matching TRBD1. Germline V gene lookup returns CDR1 SGHAT and CDR2 FQNNGV. This CDR3 is 15 amino acids long. The trim removed 4 bases at V and 1 base at J, leaving 6 bases unmatched. Here the CDR3 DNA reads TGTGCCAGCAGCTCCTCGGACAGGTCGAACACTGAAGCTTTCTTT. Amino acids: CASSSSDRSNTEAFF.

V and J are TRBV5-1 and TRBJ1-1; the D is unclear. V lost 4 bases to trimming and J lost 5 bases, with 18 bases between them. The CDR3 covers 15 residues. From germline, CDR1 is SGHRS and CDR2 YFSETQ. CDR3 bases: TGCGCCAGCAGCCCCCCCGACACACCGAATACTGAAGCTTTCTTT. Translation gives CASSPPDTPNTEAFF. Together with reference TRBV5-1 and TRBJ1-1, the CDR3 gives the full variable domain: KAGVTQTPRYLIKTRGQQVTLSCSPISGHRSVSWYQQTPGQGLQFLFEYFSETQRNKGNFPGRFSGRQFSNSRSEMNVSTLELGDSALYLCASSPPDTPNTEAFFGQGTRLTVV.

The gene calls are TRBV7-9 and TRBJ2-7; TRBD2 is a possible D gene (6 bases). The ends were cut back, 8 bases at V and 4 bases at J, with 18 bases in the middle. This CDR3 has 14 residues. In germline, CDR1 is SEHNR, CDR2 FQNEAQ (reference sequence). The CDR3 sequence: CASGKTEAGYEQYF. CDR3 nucleotides: TGTGCCAGCGGCAAAACTGAGGCGGGGTACGAGCAGTACTTC.

As DNA, the CDR3 is TGTGCCAGCAGCAAATCGGAGGAGGGAGGCTCACCCCTCCACTTT. Its translation: CASSKSEEGGSPLHF. The chain carries TRBV21-1 and TRBJ1-6. TRBV21-1 is a pseudogene locus. This CDR3 has 15 amino acids.

This rearrangement joins TRBV7-8 to TRBJ2-1; a weak D match, TRBD1 (6 bases). CDR3 length: 15 amino acids. Germline-derived CDR1 and CDR2 are SGHVS and FQNEAQ. Trimming took 1 base from V and 2 from J, leaving 9 bases between them. The CDR3 DNA reads TGTGCCAGCAGCTTAGGGGGGCTTCCCTACAATGAGCAGTTCTTC. Protein sequence: CASSLGGLPYNEQFF.

The chain has TRBV5-1 and TRBJ2-2, with 9 bases aligning to TRBD1. The V gene end was trimmed by 4 bases and the J gene end by 6 bases; junction bases not matched to a gene: 10. This CDR3 has 16 amino acids. Per the germline V gene, CDR1 is SGHRS and CDR2 is YFSETQ. Written as DNA, the CDR3 is TGCGCCAGCAGCGCCCGGACAGGGGCGATTGCCGGGGAGCTGTTTTTT. Its translation is CASSARTGAIAGELFF.

The V and J genes are TRBV9 and TRBJ1-2; D gene ambiguous. The CDR3 is made up of 15 amino acids. CDR1 and CDR2 (germline): SGDLS, YYNGEE. The ends were cut back, 3 bases at V and 4 bases at J, with 16 bases in the middle. CDR3 nucleotide sequence: TGTGCCAGCAGCGGACGGGGTGGCCCCAGCTATGGCTACACCTTC. The encoded protein is CASSGRGGPSYGYTF.

The chain is built from TRBV11-2 and TRBJ1-4, with TRBD1 as a possible D gene (6 bases). The CDR3 is 15 residues long. From germline, CDR1 is SGHAT and CDR2 FQNNGV. V was cut by 1 base and J by 8 bases, with 14 bases left in between. Here the CDR3 reads CASSLGAARGEKLFF. The CDR3 coding sequence is TGTGCCAGCAGCTTAGGGGCGGCGAGGGGGGAAAAACTGTTTTTT. The entire variable domain, with the rest obtained from reference TRBV11-2 and TRBJ1-4, is as follows: EAGVAQSPRYKIIEKRQSVAFWCNPISGHATLYWYQQILGQGPKLLIQFQNNGVVDDSQLPKDRFSAERLKGVDSTLKIQPAKLEDSAVYLCASSLGAARGEKLFFGSGTQLSVL.

The chain combines TRBV30 with TRBJ1-3; tentatively, D is TRBD1 (5 bases). Trimming took 1 base from V and 2 from J, leaving 12 bases between them. The CDR3 is 15 residues long. The germline V gene encodes CDR1 GTSNPN and CDR2 SVGIG (reference sequence). The CDR3 DNA follows: TGTGCCTGGAGTGGTACCCTGGGGCCTGGAAACACCATATATTTT. It translates to CAWSGTLGPGNTIYF.

This chain joins TRBV7-9 and TRBJ2-7; 8 positions match TRBD2. Germline V gives CDR1 SEHNR, CDR2 FQNEAQ (reference sequence). V dropped 5 bases and J dropped 3; count of bases not matched to a gene: 6. CDR3 size: 14 residues. CDR3 nucleotides: TGTGCCAGCAGCCCCACCGGGGGGGGCTACGAGCAGTACTTC. Amino acids: CASSPTGGGYEQYF.

V usage is TRBV7-9 and J usage is TRBJ1-3; 8 bases map to TRBD1. The germline gives CDR1 SEHNR, CDR2 FQNEAQ (reference sequence). The junction had 8 bases not matched to a gene; V was cut back by 2 bases and J by 2 bases. There are 17 residues in the CDR3. The CDR3 nucleotides are TGTGCCAGCAGCTTACCCTTCCAACAGGGGGCTGGAAACACCATATATTTT. Protein product: CASSLPFQQGAGNTIYF.

This clone has more than one count but fewer than ten. The V gene is TRBV23-1, the J gene TRBJ2-3, with 7 bases that match TRBD2. TRBV23-1 counts as an open reading frame of uncertain function. Trimming removed 4 bases from V and 1 base from J; junction bases left unmatched: 5. The CDR3 is 15 residues long. CDR3 DNA sequence: TGCGCCAGCAGTCCTGTCCGGGGGGGCACAGATACGCAGTATTTT. Its translation is CASSPVRGGTDTQYF.